This T cell receptor beta chain was documented in a study of blood T cells in healthy people across ages. Study in general: Template switching caught about one barcoded beta molecule for each two T cells. The study's findings and limits: It was not possible, with unsorted PBMCs, to conclusively compare naive and antigen-experienced cells. Correlation between TCR beta diversity and naive T cell percentage was strong. TCR beta diversity, measured per million T cells, fell in a roughly linear way with age.

This clonotype was recorded many times. The antigen is not known. Germline loops: CDR1 SQVTM, CDR2 ANQGSEA. Trimming removed 2 bases at V and 9 bases at J, with 11 bases between. The CDR3 spans 12 residues. Then a second PCR, running roughly 6 to 11 cycles, was carried out with a sample-barcoded 5' primer and a J-beta primer mix. TCRdb re-analysed the 5' RACE reads in MiXCR, keeping a single row per CDR3 protein. The repertoire holds hundreds of thousands of distinct CDR3 sequences, with roughly half as singletons. Sequenced sample: blood. The TCR sequence derives from a woman aged 80 or over in good health. The chain couples TRBV29-1 to TRBJ2-1; D perhaps matches TRBD2 (5 bases). The CDR3 here is CSVELLGSEQFF. The CDR3 DNA reads as TGCAGCGTTGAATTGTTAGGGAGTGAGCAGTTCTTC.